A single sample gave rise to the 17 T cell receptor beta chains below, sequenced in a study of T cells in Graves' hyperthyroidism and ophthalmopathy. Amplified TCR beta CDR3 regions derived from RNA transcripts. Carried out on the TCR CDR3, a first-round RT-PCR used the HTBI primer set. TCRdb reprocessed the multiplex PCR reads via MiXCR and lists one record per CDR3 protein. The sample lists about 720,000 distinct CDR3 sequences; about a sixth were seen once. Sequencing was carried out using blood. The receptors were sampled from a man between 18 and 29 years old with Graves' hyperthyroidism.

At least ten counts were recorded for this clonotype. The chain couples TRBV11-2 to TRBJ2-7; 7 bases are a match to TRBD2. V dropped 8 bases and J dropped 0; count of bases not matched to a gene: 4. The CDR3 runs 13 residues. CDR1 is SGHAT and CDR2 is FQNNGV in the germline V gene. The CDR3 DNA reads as TGTGCCAGCGCTAAGCGGGACTCCTACGAGCAGTACTTC. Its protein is CASAKRDSYEQYF.

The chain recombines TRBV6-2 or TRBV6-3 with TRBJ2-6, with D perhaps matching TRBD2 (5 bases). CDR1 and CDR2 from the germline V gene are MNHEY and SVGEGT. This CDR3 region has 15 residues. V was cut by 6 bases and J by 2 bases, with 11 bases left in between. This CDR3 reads CASREDGAGANVLTF. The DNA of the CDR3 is TGTGCCAGCAGGGAGGACGGTGCTGGGGCCAACGTCCTGACTTTC.

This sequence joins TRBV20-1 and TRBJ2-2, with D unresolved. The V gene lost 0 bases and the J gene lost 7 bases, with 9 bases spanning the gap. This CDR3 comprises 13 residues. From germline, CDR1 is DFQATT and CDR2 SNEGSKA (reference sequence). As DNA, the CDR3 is TGCAGTGCTAGAGATTTTAGGAACGGGGAGCTGTTTTTT. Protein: CSARDFRNGELFF.

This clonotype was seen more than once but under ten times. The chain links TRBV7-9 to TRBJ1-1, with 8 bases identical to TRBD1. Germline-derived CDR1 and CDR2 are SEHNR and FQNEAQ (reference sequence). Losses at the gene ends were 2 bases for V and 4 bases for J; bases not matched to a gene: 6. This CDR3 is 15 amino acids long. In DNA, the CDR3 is TGTGCCAGCAGCTTACGGACAGGGATTGGCACTGAAGCTTTCTTT. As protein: CASSLRTGIGTEAFF.

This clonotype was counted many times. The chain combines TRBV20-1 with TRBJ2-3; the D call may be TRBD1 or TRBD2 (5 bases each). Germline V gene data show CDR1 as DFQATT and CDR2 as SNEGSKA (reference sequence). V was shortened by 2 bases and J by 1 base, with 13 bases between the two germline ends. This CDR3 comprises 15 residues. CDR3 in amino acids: CSARWDGSGTDTQYF. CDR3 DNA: TGCAGTGCTAGATGGGACGGGTCGGGCACAGATACGCAGTATTTT.

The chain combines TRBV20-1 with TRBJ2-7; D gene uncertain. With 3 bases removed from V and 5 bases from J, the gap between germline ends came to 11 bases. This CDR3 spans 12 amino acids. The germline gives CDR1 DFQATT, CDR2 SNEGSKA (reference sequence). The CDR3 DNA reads TGCAGTGCTAGCCCAATTATCCACGAGCAGTACTTC. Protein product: CSASPIIHEQYF.

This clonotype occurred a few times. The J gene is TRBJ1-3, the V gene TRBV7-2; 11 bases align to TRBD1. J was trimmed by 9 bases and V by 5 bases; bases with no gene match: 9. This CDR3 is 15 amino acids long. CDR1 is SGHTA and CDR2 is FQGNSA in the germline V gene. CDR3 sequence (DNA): TGTGCCAGCAGCAACCGGGACAGGGGGACCGGCACCATATATTTT. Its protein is CASSNRDRGTGTIYF.

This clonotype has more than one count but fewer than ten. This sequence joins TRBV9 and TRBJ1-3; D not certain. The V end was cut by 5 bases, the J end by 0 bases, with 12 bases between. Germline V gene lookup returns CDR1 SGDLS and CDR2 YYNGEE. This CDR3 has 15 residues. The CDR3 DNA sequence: TGTGCCAGCAGGGGAGGGCGAGGCTCTGGAAACACCATATATTTT. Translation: CASRGGRGSGNTIYF.

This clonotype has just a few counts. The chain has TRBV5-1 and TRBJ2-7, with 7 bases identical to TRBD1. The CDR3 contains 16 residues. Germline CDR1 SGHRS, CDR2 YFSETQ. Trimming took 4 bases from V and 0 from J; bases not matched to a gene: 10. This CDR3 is CASSAPGTESSYEQYF. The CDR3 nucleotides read TGCGCCAGCAGCGCACCCGGGACAGAGAGCTCCTACGAGCAGTACTTC.

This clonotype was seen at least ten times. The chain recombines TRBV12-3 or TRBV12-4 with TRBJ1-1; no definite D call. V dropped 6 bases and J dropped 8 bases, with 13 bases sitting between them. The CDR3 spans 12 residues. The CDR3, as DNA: TGTGCCAGCAGCCGGGCGGGTCGCGAAGCTTTCTTT. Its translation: CASSRAGREAFF.

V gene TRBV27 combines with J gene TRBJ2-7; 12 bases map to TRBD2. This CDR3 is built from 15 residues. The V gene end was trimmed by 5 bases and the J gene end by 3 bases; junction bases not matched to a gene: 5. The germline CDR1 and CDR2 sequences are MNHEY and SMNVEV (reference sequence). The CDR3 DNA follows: TGTGCCAGCAGTACGGGACTAGCGGGCCTCTACGAGCAGTACTTC. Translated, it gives CASSTGLAGLYEQYF.

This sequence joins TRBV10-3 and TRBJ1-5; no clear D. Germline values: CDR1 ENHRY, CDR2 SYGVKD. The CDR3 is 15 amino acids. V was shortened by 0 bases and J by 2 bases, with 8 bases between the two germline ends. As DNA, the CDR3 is TGTGCCATCAGTGAGTCCATCGCGGGCAATCAGCCCCAGCATTTT. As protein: CAISESIAGNQPQHF.

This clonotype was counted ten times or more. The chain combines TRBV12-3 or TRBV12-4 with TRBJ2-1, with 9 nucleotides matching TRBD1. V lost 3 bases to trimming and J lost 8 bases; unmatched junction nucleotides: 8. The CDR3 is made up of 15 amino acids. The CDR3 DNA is TGTGCCAGCAGTTTTCCGGGACAGGGTAGGGATGAGCAGTTCTTC. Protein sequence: CASSFPGQGRDEQFF.

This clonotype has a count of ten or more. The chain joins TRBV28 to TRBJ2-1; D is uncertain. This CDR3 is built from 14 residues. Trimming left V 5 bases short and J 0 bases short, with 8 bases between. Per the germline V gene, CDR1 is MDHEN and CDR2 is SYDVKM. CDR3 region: CASSLPNSYNEQFF. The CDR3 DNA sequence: TGTGCCAGCAGTCTCCCCAACTCCTACAATGAGCAGTTCTTC. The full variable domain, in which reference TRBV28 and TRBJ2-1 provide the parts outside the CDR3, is DVKVTQSSRYLVKRTGEKVFLECVQDMDHENMFWYRQDPGLGLRLIYFSYDVKMKEKGDIPEGYSVSREKKERFSLILESASTNQTSMYLCASSLPNSYNEQFFGPGTRLTVL.

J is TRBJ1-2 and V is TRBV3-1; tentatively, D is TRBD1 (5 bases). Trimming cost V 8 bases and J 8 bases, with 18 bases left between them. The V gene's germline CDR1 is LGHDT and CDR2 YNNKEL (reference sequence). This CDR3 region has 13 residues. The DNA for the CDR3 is TGTGCCAGCGCCCGGGCGGGGGAAGTAGGCTACACCTTC. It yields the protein CASARAGEVGYTF.

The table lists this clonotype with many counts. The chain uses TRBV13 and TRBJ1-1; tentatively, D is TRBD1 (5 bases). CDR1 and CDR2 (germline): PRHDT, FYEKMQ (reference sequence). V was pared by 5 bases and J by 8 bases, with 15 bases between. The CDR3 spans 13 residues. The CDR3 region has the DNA TGTGCCAGCAGCCCGGGACGGCTGCCCGAAGCTTTCTTT. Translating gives CASSPGRLPEAFF.

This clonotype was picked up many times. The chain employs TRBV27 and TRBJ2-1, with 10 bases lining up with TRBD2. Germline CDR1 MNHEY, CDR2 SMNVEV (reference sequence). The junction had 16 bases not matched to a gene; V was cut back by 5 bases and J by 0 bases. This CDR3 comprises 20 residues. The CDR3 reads CASSNRLAGNLEGSYNEQFF. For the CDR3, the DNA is TGTGCCAGCAGTAACCGACTAGCGGGTAACCTAGAGGGCTCCTACAATGAGCAGTTCTTC.